The entry below describes one TCR beta chain. Its antigen is unknown. Germline V gene data show CDR1 as SEHNR and CDR2 as FQNEAQ (reference sequence). This CDR3 is built from 13 residues. V gave up 1 base and J gave up 6 bases, with 7 bases separating them. This specimen comes from a study of T cell responses to AZD1222 COVID-19 vaccine. Study findings and constraints: Nearly half of spike-specific TCRs reportedly target unmutated variant regions. Donors, mostly white British, included more females; clonal diversity was possibly underestimated.

Only in-frame clones appear in the TCRdb table, and some are missing; sequencing was by immunoSEQ multiplex PCR. The table shows approximately 150,000 clones, with approximately 90% occurring only once. This sample comprised peripheral blood, obtained 28 days after the second dose of the MenACWY control vaccine. This chain joins TRBV7-9 and TRBJ2-1; D is unresolved. The sequence was obtained from an adult who received the MenACWY meningococcal vaccine as a control. In DNA, the CDR3 is TGTGCCAGCAGCTTAGGGACCACCAATGAGCAGTTCTTC. This translates into CASSLGTTNEQFF.